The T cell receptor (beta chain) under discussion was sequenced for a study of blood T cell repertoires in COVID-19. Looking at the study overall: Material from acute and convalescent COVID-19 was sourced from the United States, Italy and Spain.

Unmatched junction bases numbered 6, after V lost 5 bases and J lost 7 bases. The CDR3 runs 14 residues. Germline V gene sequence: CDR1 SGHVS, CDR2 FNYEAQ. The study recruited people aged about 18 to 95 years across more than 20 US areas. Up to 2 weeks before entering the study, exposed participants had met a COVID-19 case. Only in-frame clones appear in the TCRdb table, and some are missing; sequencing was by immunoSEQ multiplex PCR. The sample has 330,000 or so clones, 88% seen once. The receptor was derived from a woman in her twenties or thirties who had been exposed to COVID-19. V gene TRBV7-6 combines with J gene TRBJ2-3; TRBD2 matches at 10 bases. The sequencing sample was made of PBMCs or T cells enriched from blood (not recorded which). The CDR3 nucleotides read TGTGCCAGCAGCGCTAGCGGGAGTTTTAATACGCAGTATTTT. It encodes CASSASGSFNTQYF.